This T cell receptor (beta chain) was retrieved from a study of identical twins. Comment on this clonotype: Its specificity is unknown.

Each cDNA held unique molecular identifiers, and template switching gave it a universal primer site. TCRdb ran MiXCR on the 5' RACE reads and lists one entry per CDR3 protein. The table shows fewer than 500,000 distinct CDR3 sequences, with around 24% occurring only once. CDR3 length: 13 residues. Deletions cut 4 bases from V and 6 bases from J, with 10 bases between. Whole-study findings and limits: Beta out-of-frame sequences showed weaker excess sharing between twins.

The sample was also linked to a second study, of T cells expressing NK-cell markers. That paper states: Seven donors tested HCMV-seropositive and one tested seronegative among the eight sequenced. The contribution of dominant NKG2C+ clonotypes to CD8+ T cells in about six donors was roughly 1.0-7.5%.

The sequenced sample was CD4+ T cells sorted from blood. The genes are TRBV12-3 or TRBV12-4 and TRBJ2-1; D is undetermined. This TCR was sampled from a woman under 30 in good health. The chain's CDR3 is CASSSAPANEQFF. The CDR3 region has the DNA TGTGCCAGCAGTTCCGCACCAGCCAATGAGCAGTTCTTC.